These T cell receptor beta chains were read from a single sample in a study of identical twins. Each CDR3 protein gets one entry after TCRdb re-called the 5' RACE reads with MiXCR. The table has hundreds of thousands of distinct CDR3 sequences, less than 25% seen once. These data were also filed under a second study, of T cells expressing NK-cell markers.

The sequenced material came from PBMCs. These receptors originate from a woman aged 18-35 years in good health. Each CDR3 is given with its conserved first and last residue. Each record gives: V gene, clone size, J gene, D gene, CDR3 DNA, CDR3 protein. D genes are given only for firm matches. Clone size is given for some rows only: seen once, a few or many times, or a class if the clone is expanded.

>TRBV25-1|few|TRBJ2-5|TRBD2
TGTGCCAGCAGCCCCGGGGTTGCGGGAGGAGGTGAGACCCAGTACTTC
CASSPGVAGGGETQYF
>TRBV29-1|.|TRBJ2-1|.
TGCAGCGTTGTGTTTGCGACCGAGCAGTTCTTC
CSVVFATEQFF
>TRBV12-3/TRBV12-4|.|TRBJ2-7|TRBD1
TGTGCCAGCAGCCCAAATCCCGACAGGGGCCCCTACGAGCAGTACTTC
CASSPNPDRGPYEQYF
>TRBV7-2|.|TRBJ2-7|.
TGTGCCAGCAGCTTAGAGAGAGTCCACGAGCAGTACTTC
CASSLERVHEQYF
>TRBV7-2|.|TRBJ2-7|.
TGTGCCAGCAGCCCCCTGGGCGTACCGCAGTACTTC
CASSPLGVPQYF
>TRBV12-3/TRBV12-4|.|TRBJ1-1|TRBD1
TGTGCCAGCAGTCAAACAGGGGTGAACACTGAAGCTTTCTTT
CASSQTGVNTEAFF
>TRBV7-9|.|TRBJ2-7|TRBD2
TGTGCCAGCAGCCCCGGGACTAGCGGCAGCGAGCAGTACTTC
CASSPGTSGSEQYF
>TRBV20-1|.|TRBJ2-5|.
TGCAGTGCTAGAATAAAGAACAGGGCTGAGACCCAGTACTTC
CSARIKNRAETQYF
>TRBV7-9|once|TRBJ2-2|.
TGTGCCAGCAGCGATGTCGGGGAGCTGTTTTTT
CASSDVGELFF
>TRBV20-1|few|TRBJ2-5|TRBD1
TGCAGTGCCCCGAGACAGGGGAGGGAGACCCAGTACTTC
CSAPRQGRETQYF
>TRBV6-5|.|TRBJ2-3|TRBD2
TGTGCCAGCAGTTTCGAGCGGGGGGGCACAGATACGCAGTATTTT
CASSFERGGTDTQYF
>TRBV20-1|few|TRBJ1-1|TRBD1
TGCAGTGCTGGACAGGCGAACATGAACACTGAAGCTTTCTTT
CSAGQANMNTEAFF
>TRBV5-1|.|TRBJ1-4|.
TGCGCCAGCAGCTCGGGACGGCAGACCGTTAATGAAAAACTGTTTTTT
CASSSGRQTVNEKLFF
>TRBV5-1|few|TRBJ1-1|.
TGCGCCAGCAGCTTGGGGGCAGACACTGAAGCTTTCTTT
CASSLGADTEAFF
>TRBV5-5|.|TRBJ2-3|TRBD2
TGTGCCAGCAGCCCACAACTAGCGGGTGCCCCCGATACGCAGTATTTT
CASSPQLAGAPDTQYF
>TRBV2|.|TRBJ2-1|TRBD2
TGTGCCAGCAGGATGCGGTGGCTAGCGGGAGGAGTCTACAATGAGCAGTTCTTC
CASRMRWLAGGVYNEQFF
>TRBV6-5|.|TRBJ2-6|.
TGTGCCAGCAGTTACTCGATCTCTGGGGCCAACGTCCTGACTTTC
CASSYSISGANVLTF
>TRBV7-2|few|TRBJ2-3|.
TGTGCCAGCAGAGGGCGGGGTAGCACAGATACGCAGTATTTT
CASRGRGSTDTQYF
>TRBV14|many|TRBJ2-1|.
TGTGCCAGCACCCGGGGTTTTTCCTACAATGAGCAGTTCTTC
CASTRGFSYNEQFF
>TRBV6-2/TRBV6-3|few|TRBJ2-1|TRBD2
TGTGCCAGCAGTTACTCGATTAGAGGGACTAGCCGTTACAATGAGCAGTTCTTC
CASSYSIRGTSRYNEQFF
>TRBV5-6|few|TRBJ2-5|.
TGTGCCAGCAGACAGCGGGTATTAGGGACCCAGTACTTC
CASRQRVLGTQYF
>TRBV12-3/TRBV12-4|.|TRBJ2-3|.
TGTGCCAGCAGACACACAACAGATACGCAGTATTTT
CASRHTTDTQYF
>TRBV7-2|.|TRBJ2-3|.
TGTGCCAGCAGCCCCCGGGCGAATACGCAGTATTTT
CASSPRANTQYF
>TRBV15|few|TRBJ2-5|.
TGTGCCACGGGTAGACAAGAGACCCAGTACTTC
CATGRQETQYF
>TRBV12-3/TRBV12-4|.|TRBJ2-1|.
TGTGCCAGCAGTTTCTCATTACGGCAGTTCTTC
CASSFSLRQFF
>TRBV29-1|.|TRBJ1-2|.
TGCAGCGTTGAACATACCCGCGCGGGGACGGGGGGCTACACCTTC
CSVEHTRAGTGGYTF
>TRBV15|.|TRBJ2-1|.
TGTGCCACCAGCAGAGGAGTATCCGGGAACTACAATGAGCAGTTCTTC
CATSRGVSGNYNEQFF
>TRBV5-1|.|TRBJ2-1|TRBD2
TGCGCCAGCAGCCCCGGACTAGCGATATACAATGAGCAGTTCTTC
CASSPGLAIYNEQFF
>TRBV15|.|TRBJ2-7|.
TGTGCCACCAGCAGAGATCTAGCGTACGAGCAGTACTTC
CATSRDLAYEQYF
>TRBV25-1|.|TRBJ2-7|.
TGTGCCAGCAGTGGTGAGGAGCAGTACTTC
CASSGEEQYF
>TRBV10-3|.|TRBJ2-3|.
TGTGCCACGCAGACCGGGAATACAGATACGCAGTATTTT
CATQTGNTDTQYF
>TRBV14|few|TRBJ2-7|.
TGTGCCAGCAGCCAAGATCAATCAGGTGCGGGGGCCCCTTGGGAGCAGTACTTC
CASSQDQSGAGAPWEQYF
>TRBV10-1|.|TRBJ2-5|TRBD2
TGCGCCAGCAGTCCCGGCGGGAGGGGGATTGAGGCCCAGTACTTC
CASSPGGRGIEAQYF
>TRBV10-3|.|TRBJ2-7|.
TGTGCCTCCGATTTAAGGGAGGAGGGTCCCACCTACGAGCAGTACTTC
CASDLREEGPTYEQYF
>TRBV5-1|few|TRBJ1-2|TRBD1
TGCGCCAGCAGCTTTAACCAGGGGGGCGATGGCTACACCTTC
CASSFNQGGDGYTF
>TRBV5-1|few|TRBJ2-3|TRBD2
TGCGCCAGCAGCTTCGGGGGGGTCACAGATACGCAGTATTTT
CASSFGGVTDTQYF
>TRBV29-1|many|TRBJ2-1|.
TGCAGCGTGGGAGACCCGTTCTCCTACAATGAGCAGTTCTTC
CSVGDPFSYNEQFF
>TRBV5-1|many|TRBJ2-7|.
TGCGCCAGCAGCTGGGACAAATACGAGCAGTACTTC
CASSWDKYEQYF
>TRBV9|.|TRBJ2-5|.
TGTGCCAGCAGCGCCAGGGACGGAGAGACCCAGTACTTC
CASSARDGETQYF
>TRBV7-6|few|TRBJ2-7|TRBD2
TGTGCCAGCAGCTTAGGTGGCGGGAGGAACGGCTACGAGCAGTACTTC
CASSLGGGRNGYEQYF
>TRBV10-3|few|TRBJ1-1|.
TGTGCCATCAGTGATGGCAGTTACACTGAAGCTTTCTTT
CAISDGSYTEAFF